The 28 T cell receptor beta chains below were found in one sample sequenced in a study of T cell responses to AZD1222 COVID-19 vaccine. This table comes from immunoSEQ multiplex PCR, and its TCRdb copy is limited to in-frame clones, with some not included. Of over 130,000 clones detected, roughly 92% appear once; the ten largest clones hold approximately 4.3%. Sequencing was performed on peripheral blood, taken 28 days after the second AZD1222 dose. Source of these receptors: an adult who received the AZD1222 COVID-19 vaccine.

The chain is built from TRBV6-2 or TRBV6-3 and TRBJ1-1; tentatively, D is TRBD1 (5 bases). The V end was cut by 5 bases, the J end by 1 base, with 14 bases between. The germline V gene has CDR1 MNHEY and CDR2 SVGEGT. The CDR3 extends over 15 amino acids. This CDR3 reads CASSRDRAPNTEAFF. The DNA of the CDR3 is TGTGCCAGCAGTCGTGACAGAGCTCCGAACACTGAAGCTTTCTTT.

V and J are TRBV19 and TRBJ2-7; tentatively, D is TRBD2 (6 bases). Germline loops: CDR1 LNHDA, CDR2 SQIVND (reference sequence). The CDR3 loop spans 13 amino acids. V lost 3 bases, J lost 5 bases, and 11 bases lay in between. The CDR3 coding sequence is TGTGCCAGTAGTATCCAGGGCGGGAACGAGCAGTACTTC. This codes for CASSIQGGNEQYF.

The chain has TRBV7-8 and TRBJ1-4; 7 nucleotides line up with TRBD1. The CDR3 has 20 residues. Per the germline V gene, CDR1 is SGHVS and CDR2 is FQNEAQ. The junction had 15 bases not matched to a gene; V was cut back by 2 bases and J by 0 bases. The CDR3 DNA sequence: TGTGCCAGCAGCTTACTCCCTCGGGAGAGGGGGCGAACAACTAATGAAAAACTGTTTTTT. Amino acids: CASSLLPRERGRTTNEKLFF.

This clone was observed once. The gene calls are TRBV19 and TRBJ1-6; no clear D. The CDR3 covers 14 residues. Germline assignment: CDR1 LNHDA and CDR2 SQIVND (reference sequence). V was cut by 7 bases and J by 7 bases, with 14 bases left in between. Here the CDR3 reads CASTLGSRNSPLHF. For the CDR3, the DNA is TGTGCCAGTACCCTCGGGTCTCGAAATTCACCCCTCCACTTT.

The chain employs TRBV9 and TRBJ1-1; the D gene is possibly TRBD1 (5 bases). The germline gives CDR1 SGDLS, CDR2 YYNGEE. CDR3 length: 13 amino acids. V dropped 4 bases and J dropped 5 bases, with 12 bases sitting between them. Written as DNA, the CDR3 is TGTGCCAGCAGCCCCAGTGGGGCAACTGAAGCTTTCTTT. It encodes CASSPSGATEAFF.

DNA of the CDR3: TGTGCCAGCAGTTACCTAGCGGGGGGACAAGAGACCCAGTACTTC. As protein: CASSYLAGGQETQYF. The rearrangement uses TRBV6-2 or TRBV6-3 and TRBJ2-5; 11 positions agree with TRBD2. CDR3 length equals 15 residues. Looked up from germline, CDR1 is MNHEY and CDR2 is SVGEGT. V gave up 2 bases and J gave up 2 bases; unmatched junction bases: 1.

There are a few counts of this clone. The chain has TRBV6-5 and TRBJ2-2; 10 nucleotides match TRBD2. V lost 8 bases to trimming and J lost 6 bases; unmatched junction nucleotides: 9. The CDR3 has 15 residues. CDR1 and CDR2 (germline): MNHEY, SVGAGI. The CDR3 reads CASLGLARYPGELFF. DNA for the CDR3: TGTGCCAGCCTGGGACTAGCGAGGTATCCCGGGGAGCTGTTTTTT.

The rearrangement joins TRBV11-2 to TRBJ1-4, with D maybe TRBD1 (5 bases). The CDR3 is made up of 12 amino acids. Per germline, CDR1 SGHAT and CDR2 FQNNGV. The V and J ends lost 4 bases and 11 bases respectively, with 11 bases between them. CDR3 DNA sequence: TGTGCCAGCAGCTCGGGCAGGGAGAAACTGTTTTTT. It translates to CASSSGREKLFF.

V is TRBV6-2 or TRBV6-3 and J is TRBJ2-5; no firm D call. The CDR3 extends over 12 amino acids. Trimming removed 4 bases from V and 3 bases from J, with 6 bases in between. Germline-derived CDR1 and CDR2 are MNHEY and SVGEGT. In DNA, the CDR3 is TGTGCCAGCAGTTCAAGGAAAGAGACCCAGTACTTC. Translation: CASSSRKETQYF.

This clone was seen a single time. The V and J genes are TRBV5-6 and TRBJ1-2; D ambiguous. The ends were cut back, 3 bases at V and 7 bases at J, with 19 bases in the middle. CDR3 length: 15 amino acids. Germline V gene lookup returns CDR1 SGHDT and CDR2 YYEEEE. CDR3 coding DNA: TGTGCCAGCAGCTGGACCCCCGGGGTAGGCTTTGGCTACACCTTC. Its protein is CASSWTPGVGFGYTF.

This chain links TRBV4-2 with TRBJ1-1; unclear D gene. Germline lookup yields CDR1 LGHNA and CDR2 YNFKEQ. The CDR3 has 16 residues. The V end was cut by 0 bases, the J end by 5 bases, with 16 bases between. The CDR3 DNA follows: TGTGCCAGCAGCCAAGAAGAGGAGGCGCCAAGGACTGAAGCTTTCTTT. This sequence encodes CASSQEEEAPRTEAFF.

V gene TRBV4-3 combines with J gene TRBJ2-1; tentatively, D is TRBD2 (5 bases). The CDR3 runs 15 residues. With 0 bases removed from V and 6 bases from J, the gap between germline ends came to 12 bases. Germline V gene sequence: CDR1 LGHNA, CDR2 YSLEER. CDR3 sequence (DNA): TGCGCCAGCAGCCAAGATACTAGTTCATTCAATGAGCAGTTCTTC. Translation gives CASSQDTSSFNEQFF.

In DNA form, the CDR3 reads TGTGCCACCAGTCCTTCGGACAGGGTAGATGGCTACACCTTC. Translating gives CATSPSDRVDGYTF. This chain joins TRBV24-1 and TRBJ1-2, with 8 bases that match TRBD1. CDR1 and CDR2 from the germline V gene are KGHDR and SFDVKD. This CDR3 has 14 residues. After removal of 6 bases from V and 6 bases from J, the junction contained 8 bases not matched to a gene.

The chain combines TRBV7-9 with TRBJ1-1; D not resolved. V dropped 5 bases and J dropped 5 bases, with 12 bases sitting between them. The CDR3 is 13 amino acids. Germline V gene lookup returns CDR1 SEHNR and CDR2 FQNEAQ (reference sequence). In DNA, the CDR3 is TGTGCCAGCAGCCCCCTCGAAACGACTGAAGCTTTCTTT. It codes for CASSPLETTEAFF.

V usage is TRBV2 and J usage is TRBJ2-3; D unresolved. V was pared by 5 bases and J by 2 bases, with 14 bases between. Germline V gene data show CDR1 as SNHLY and CDR2 as FYNNEI. The CDR3 runs 15 residues. This CDR3 reads CASSLRRTDTDTQYF. The CDR3 bases are TGTGCCAGCAGTCTCAGGCGGACGGACACAGATACGCAGTATTTT. The full variable domain, its missing parts supplied by reference TRBV2 and TRBJ2-3, is EPEVTQTPSHQVTQMGQEVILRCVPISNHLYFYWYRQILGQKVEFLVSFYNNEISEKSEIFDDQFSVERPDGSNFTLKIRSTKLEDSAMYFCASSLRRTDTDTQYFGPGTRLTVL.

For the CDR3, the DNA is TGTGCCAGCAGCTTAGCACAGGGGGAGACCCAGTACTTC. Translated: CASSLAQGETQYF. The chain links TRBV7-9 to TRBJ2-5, with 7 bases lining up with TRBD1. The CDR3 has 13 amino acids. CDR1 is SEHNR, CDR2 FQNEAQ, per germline (reference sequence). V trimming: 0 bases; J trimming: 5 bases; junction bases outside the gene matches: 0.

Here the CDR3 reads CASTVAGNHGELFF. The CDR3 region has the DNA TGTGCCAGCACCGTAGCGGGAAATCACGGGGAGCTGTTTTTT. V gene TRBV6-5 combines with J gene TRBJ2-2; 8 bases are shared with TRBD2. This CDR3 is built from 14 residues. Germline CDR1 and CDR2: MNHEY and SVGAGI. V trimming: 7 bases; J trimming: 7 bases; junction bases outside the gene matches: 8.

The chain combines TRBV13 with TRBJ1-2; tentatively, D is TRBD1 (6 bases). This CDR3 region has 14 residues. The germline V and J ends were trimmed by 5 bases and 8 bases, with 18 bases remaining between them. Germline V gives CDR1 PRHDT, CDR2 FYEKMQ (reference sequence). The CDR3 loop reads CASSRTGSALGYTF. In DNA, the CDR3 is TGTGCCAGCAGCCGTACAGGGAGCGCGTTGGGCTACACCTTC.

The V call is TRBV6-1, the J call TRBJ2-3; 10 bases match TRBD2. In germline, CDR1 is MNHNS, CDR2 SASEGT. Trimming removed 3 bases from V and 4 bases from J; junction bases left unmatched: 16. The CDR3 is 19 residues long. CDR3 in amino acids: CASSDLLAGRLGGPDTQYF. The CDR3, as DNA: TGTGCCAGCAGTGATCTACTAGCGGGAAGGCTCGGGGGCCCAGATACGCAGTATTTT.

V gene TRBV6-1 combines with J gene TRBJ2-1; 8 bases line up with TRBD1. This CDR3 comprises 16 residues. Germline-derived CDR1 and CDR2 are MNHNS and SASEGT. V shed 2 bases and J 3 bases; nucleotides not matched to a gene: 6. The CDR3: CASSELAGGDYNEQFF. The DNA for the CDR3 is TGTGCCAGCAGTGAACTGGCAGGGGGCGACTACAATGAGCAGTTCTTC.

In this sample, this clone is medium-sized. The V call is TRBV7-2, the J call TRBJ1-5; no clear D. The germline gives CDR1 SGHTA, CDR2 FQGNSA. The V and J ends lost 0 bases and 3 bases respectively, with 6 bases between them. The CDR3 length is 14 residues. As DNA, the CDR3 is TGTGCCAGCAGCTTAGCTAGTACCAATCAGCCCCAGCATTTT. It specifies CASSLASTNQPQHF.

The rearrangement links TRBV7-9 to TRBJ1-6, with a weak D call TRBD1 (6 bases). With 5 bases removed from V and 9 bases from J, the gap between germline ends came to 14 bases. The CDR3 runs to 14 residues. The germline V gene has CDR1 SEHNR and CDR2 FQNEAQ (reference sequence). In nucleotides, the CDR3 is TGTGCCAGCAGCCCCTCAGGGGAGAGTTCACCCCTCCACTTT. Translated, it gives CASSPSGESSPLHF.

The chain uses TRBV7-9 and TRBJ2-1; D gene ambiguous. The germline V and J ends were trimmed by 7 bases and 5 bases, with 12 bases remaining between them. Germline lookup yields CDR1 SEHNR and CDR2 FQNEAQ (reference sequence). The CDR3 runs to 13 residues. In DNA, the CDR3 is TGTGCCAGCACCCCGAGATATGACAATGAGCAGTTCTTC. It translates to CASTPRYDNEQFF. The variable domain in full, with the rest retrieved from reference TRBV7-9 and TRBJ2-1, is DTGVSQNPRHKITKRGQNVTFRCDPISEHNRLYWYRQTLGQGPEFLTYFQNEAQLEKSRLLSDRFSAERPKGSFSTLEIQRTEQGDSAMYLCASTPRYDNEQFFGPGTRLTVL.

V and J are TRBV6-2 or TRBV6-3 and TRBJ1-4, with TRBD1 as a possible D gene (6 bases). The CDR3 is 14 amino acids. CDR1 and CDR2 (germline): MNHEY, SVGEGT. Trimming shortened V by 0 bases and J by 10 bases, and 12 bases separated the two germline ends. CDR3 in DNA: TGTGCCAGCAGTTACTCGGGGGCCCTGGGAAAACTGTTTTTT. It encodes CASSYSGALGKLFF.

The chain recombines TRBV18 with TRBJ1-2, with no clear D. Trimming stripped 0 bases from V and 5 bases from J, with 10 bases between. The CDR3 consists of 14 residues. Germline CDR1 is KGHSH and CDR2 is LQKENI. CDR3 DNA sequence: TGTGCCAGCTCACCACCGGCGGCCTGGTATGGCTACACCTTC. Translating it yields CASSPPAAWYGYTF.

The chain uses TRBV7-2 and TRBJ1-2, with 7 bases fitting TRBD1. Trimming removed 5 bases from V and 4 bases from J; junction bases left unmatched: 7. The CDR3 runs to 14 residues. CDR1 and CDR2 from the germline V gene are SGHTA and FQGNSA. The CDR3, as DNA: TGTGCCAGCAGCCCACAGGGGACGGTCTATGGCTACACCTTC. The encoded protein is CASSPQGTVYGYTF.

The chain links TRBV11-3 to TRBJ2-1, with no clear D. Looked up from germline, CDR1 is SGHNT and CDR2 is YENEEA. V shed 5 bases and J shed 4 bases, with 9 bases lying between them. The CDR3 totals 13 residues. The CDR3 reads CASSPTTYNEQFF. CDR3 DNA sequence: TGTGCCAGCAGCCCGACCACGTACAATGAGCAGTTCTTC.

This clone was seen a single time. V is TRBV27 and J is TRBJ1-5; no definite D call. V gave up 5 bases and J gave up 5 bases, with 13 bases separating them. Looked up from germline, CDR1 is MNHEY and CDR2 is SMNVEV (reference sequence). This CDR3 spans 14 amino acids. The CDR3 protein is CASSAGRNHQPQHF. The CDR3 DNA follows: TGTGCCAGCAGTGCCGGGCGCAACCATCAGCCCCAGCATTTT.